This section outlines one T cell receptor (beta chain) sequence together with its context. The antigen is undetermined. The data stem from a study of shared clonotypes between healthy human individuals. Study results and limitations: Only blood underwent sampling, and tissue repertoires likely differ. Generally, naive subsets (rather than memory subsets) showed larger estimated richness.

Replicate PCRs for sorted subsets used about 200 ng DNA; this equaled tens of thousands of T cell genomes. Under the authors' procedure: For the immunoSEQ data, sequences were junction-only without quality scores, so filtering differed. Libraries were prepared by immunoSEQ multiplex PCR; TCRdb keeps only in-frame clonotypes and omits some of them. That table is the source of V, J and clone size, and D and trimming were worked out from the DNA. This sample carries over 400,000 clones, around 96% of them seen once, and the ten largest clones take approximately 0.067%. Germline V gene sequence: CDR1 MDHEN, CDR2 SYDVKM. V lost 5 bases and J lost 9, with 11 bases in between. This CDR3 has 11 residues.

This clonotype was obtained from a young woman in good health. The sample was naive CD4+ T cells sorted from blood. Stated subset: CD45RA+ positively selected. This chain uses TRBV28 with TRBJ2-7; D unclear. CDR3 in amino acids: CASSPRPGQYF. CDR3 nucleotide sequence: TGTGCCAGCAGTCCTCGGCCCGGGCAGTACTTC. Looking up the rest from reference TRBV28 and TRBJ2-7 gives the full variable domain: DVKVTQSSRYLVKRTGEKVFLECVQDMDHENMFWYRQDPGLGLRLIYFSYDVKMKEKGDIPEGYSVSREKKERFSLILESASTNQTSMYLCASSPRPGQYFGPGTRLTVT.